The 25 T cell receptor beta chains given below trace back to one sample, sequenced in a study of cytomegalovirus exposure and HLA in healthy donors (dated by TCRdb to the late 2010s). The library was produced with the immunoSEQ multiplex PCR assay. For the multiplex PCR, a mixture combining 60 forward primers for TCR Vbeta segments and 13 reverse primers for TCR Jbeta segments was used. Sourced from immuneACCESS, this table was stored by TCRdb with only in-frame sequences that have V and J called. A share of the clones is absent; for the studies checked, an unresolved V gene accounts for under half, and the remainder has no known explanation. This sample lists just over 150,000 clones; about 80% were detected once. The ten largest clones add up to around 0.89% of the sample. Sequenced sample: PBMCs. Receptors were obtained from a woman between 50 and 59 years old in good health and CMV-seropositive.

V and J are TRBV18 and TRBJ2-1; tentative D call: TRBD2 (6 bases). Germline V gene sequence: CDR1 KGHSH, CDR2 LQKENI. The V gene lost 6 bases and the J gene lost 0 bases, with 15 bases spanning the gap. This CDR3 has 16 residues. CDR3 in DNA: TGTGCCAGCTCCCCGGACCGGGGGAGCTCCTACAATGAGCAGTTCTTC. Translation gives CASSPDRGSSYNEQFF.

The chain recombines TRBV7-2 with TRBJ2-1; perhaps TRBD1 as D (5 bases). The CDR3 covers 16 residues. The V end was cut by 1 base, the J end by 0 bases, with 10 bases between. Per the germline V gene, CDR1 is SGHTA and CDR2 is FQGNSA. The DNA of the CDR3 is TGTGCCAGCAGCTTAGTGCAGGGTAGCTCCTACAATGAGCAGTTCTTC. Protein: CASSLVQGSSYNEQFF. Together with reference TRBV7-2 and TRBJ2-1, the CDR3 gives the full variable domain: GAGVSQSPSNKVTEKGKDVELRCDPISGHTALYWYRQSLGQGLEFLIYFQGNSAPDKSGLPSDRFSAERTGGSVSTLTIQRTQQEDSAVYLCASSLVQGSSYNEQFFGPGTRLTVL.

This clone was recorded a few times. CDR3 in amino acids: CASSRPVSNQPQHF. DNA for the CDR3: TGTGCCAGTAGTCGTCCTGTTAGCAATCAGCCCCAGCATTTT. This sequence joins TRBV19 and TRBJ1-5; unclear D gene. CDR1 and CDR2 (germline): LNHDA, SQIVND (reference sequence). The CDR3 totals 14 residues. The V gene lost 5 bases and the J gene lost 0 bases, with 8 bases spanning the gap.

This clone has a count of ten or more. The chain joins TRBV6-5 to TRBJ2-1, with D uncertain. The length of the CDR3 is 11 residues. V was shortened by 8 bases and J by 7 bases, with 9 bases between the two germline ends. Germline V gene data show CDR1 as MNHEY and CDR2 as SVGAGI. The DNA of the CDR3 is TGTGCCAGCTACCGAGGTAATGAGCAGTTCTTC. Encoded protein: CASYRGNEQFF.

This CDR3 is CASSVDSNGYTF. The CDR3 bases are TGTGCCAGCAGCGTAGACAGCAATGGCTACACCTTC. V usage is TRBV9 and J usage is TRBJ1-2; D is uncertain. V shed 0 bases and J shed 6 bases, with 6 bases lying between them. The germline gives CDR1 SGDLS, CDR2 YYNGEE. The CDR3 covers 12 residues. The full variable domain, rest sourced from reference TRBV9 and TRBJ1-2, is DSGVTQTPKHLITATGQRVTLRCSPRSGDLSVYWYQQSLDQGLQFLIQYYNGEERAKGNILERFSAQQFPDLHSELNLSSLELGDSALYFCASSVDSNGYTFGSGTRLTVV.

J is TRBJ2-1 and V is TRBV5-1, with TRBD2 matching over 10 bases. The V gene end was trimmed by 1 base and the J gene end by 10 bases; junction bases not matched to a gene: 8. The CDR3 totals 15 residues. The germline CDR1 and CDR2 sequences are SGHRS and YFSETQ. The DNA of the CDR3 is TGCGCCAGCAGCTTGAGGCTAGCGGGGGAAGTGGAGCAGTTCTTC. Translated: CASSLRLAGEVEQFF.

J is TRBJ1-1 and V is TRBV28, with D perhaps TRBD1 (6 bases). Germline CDR1 is MDHEN and CDR2 is SYDVKM. V was pared by 7 bases and J by 2 bases, with 14 bases between. This CDR3 region has 14 residues. CDR3 residues: CASKPPGTNTEAFF. As DNA, the CDR3 is TGTGCCAGCAAGCCTCCCGGGACAAACACTGAAGCTTTCTTT.

In this sample, this clone turned up once. The chain recombines TRBV4-2 with TRBJ2-3; no firm D call. V lost 1 base and J 0 bases, leaving 2 bases between the germline ends. In germline, CDR1 is LGHNA, CDR2 YNFKEQ. CDR3 length: 13 residues. In DNA form, the CDR3 reads TGTGCCAGCAGCCAAGTAAGCACAGATACGCAGTATTTT. It encodes CASSQVSTDTQYF.

The chain recombines TRBV28 with TRBJ2-7; the D gene is possibly TRBD1 (5 bases). Germline values: CDR1 MDHEN, CDR2 SYDVKM. V shed 6 bases and J shed 0 bases, with 15 bases lying between them. This CDR3 contains 15 residues. The CDR3 loop reads CASSLRQGTSYEQYF. The DNA of the CDR3 is TGTGCCAGCAGCCTTAGGCAGGGCACCTCCTACGAGCAGTACTTC.

V gene TRBV19 combines with J gene TRBJ1-4; tentatively, D is TRBD1 (6 bases). Per the germline V gene, CDR1 is LNHDA and CDR2 is SQIVND (reference sequence). V shed 5 bases and J shed 0 bases, with 10 bases lying between them. The CDR3 is 15 amino acids. The CDR3 is CASSLRTATNEKLFF. CDR3 nucleotides: TGTGCCAGTAGTCTCCGGACAGCAACTAATGAAAAACTGTTTTTT.

This clone appeared a few times. The CDR3 DNA reads TGTGCCAGCAGTGTCTGGGGGCGTGAAAAACTGTTTTTT. It codes for CASSVWGREKLFF. The chain recombines TRBV27 with TRBJ1-4; a weak D match, TRBD1 (6 bases). From germline, CDR1 is MNHEY and CDR2 SMNVEV (reference sequence). The CDR3 covers 13 residues. V lost 5 bases and J 7 bases, leaving 11 bases between the germline ends.

This sequence joins TRBV10-3 and TRBJ1-1, with 9 bases fitting TRBD1. Germline V gene data show CDR1 as ENHRY and CDR2 as SYGVKD. This CDR3 region has 16 residues. V lost 0 bases and J lost 4; bases outside the gene matches: 6. The CDR3 reads CAISESGTGQGTEAFF. The DNA of the CDR3 is TGTGCCATCAGTGAGTCCGGGACAGGGCAAGGCACTGAAGCTTTCTTT.

The rearrangement links TRBV5-4 to TRBJ1-1, with 9 nucleotides matching TRBD1. Germline V CDR1 and CDR2: SGHNT, YYREEE (reference sequence). Trimming cost V 4 bases and J 2 bases; bases outside gene matches: 3. This CDR3 spans 14 amino acids. The CDR3 loop is CASSRQGVNTEAFF. The CDR3 bases are TGTGCCAGCAGCCGACAGGGGGTTAACACTGAAGCTTTCTTT.

The chain combines TRBV7-9 with TRBJ1-1; weak D call: TRBD1 (5 bases). V was cut by 6 bases and J by 0 bases, with 11 bases left in between. In germline, CDR1 is SEHNR, CDR2 FQNEAQ (reference sequence). This CDR3 is built from 14 residues. The CDR3: CASSLQGLNTEAFF. The CDR3 nucleotides are TGTGCCAGCAGTCTTCAGGGATTGAACACTGAAGCTTTCTTT.

This clone was observed a few times. This chain uses TRBV9 with TRBJ2-1, with TRBD2 matching 10 bases. The germline V gene encodes CDR1 SGDLS and CDR2 YYNGEE. The CDR3 is 15 residues long. Losses at the gene ends were 4 bases for V and 9 bases for J; bases not matched to a gene: 10. CDR3 nucleotides: TGTGCCAGCAGCTCCCGGGGAGCGGGAGGGGTTGAGCAGTTCTTC. This gives the protein CASSSRGAGGVEQFF.

The chain uses TRBV28 and TRBJ1-1, with D possibly being TRBD1 (5 bases). In germline, CDR1 is MDHEN, CDR2 SYDVKM. The CDR3 extends over 14 amino acids. The ends were cut back, 7 bases at V and 1 base at J, with 13 bases in the middle. The CDR3 sequence is CASIGARQNTEAFF. DNA of the CDR3: TGTGCCAGCATTGGGGCTCGACAGAACACTGAAGCTTTCTTT.

This sequence joins TRBV2 and TRBJ2-1, with 11 positions matching TRBD1. Germline lookup yields CDR1 SNHLY and CDR2 FYNNEI. V lost 5 bases, J lost 2 bases, and 2 bases stayed unmatched. The CDR3 length is 15 residues. CDR3 protein: CASSRDRGTYNEQFF. In DNA, the CDR3 is TGTGCCAGCAGTCGGGACAGGGGGACCTACAATGAGCAGTTCTTC.

The CDR3 DNA follows: TGTGCCAGCAGCTTTCGATCAGGGGGAAGCACCGGGGAGCTGTTTTTT. It specifies CASSFRSGGSTGELFF. The rearrangement joins TRBV5-6 to TRBJ2-2; 7 bases map to TRBD1. Germline trimming cut 2 bases from V and 4 bases from J; bases unmatched to any gene: 8. The CDR3 contains 16 residues. Germline V CDR1 and CDR2: SGHDT, YYEEEE.

The rearrangement uses TRBV7-6 and TRBJ2-1; D call uncertain. Trimming left V 5 bases short and J 8 bases short, with 13 bases between. Germline V lookup: CDR1 SGHVS, CDR2 FNYEAQ. The CDR3 extends over 13 amino acids. CDR3 sequence: CASSTRLSDEQFF. CDR3 in DNA: TGTGCCAGCAGCACGCGACTGAGCGATGAGCAGTTCTTC.

The gene calls are TRBV7-8 and TRBJ1-6; no firm D call. This CDR3 has 14 amino acids. V gave up 5 bases and J gave up 6 bases, with 11 bases separating them. The germline V gene encodes CDR1 SGHVS and CDR2 FQNEAQ. In nucleotides, the CDR3 is TGTGCCAGCAGCACACACCTCCCTAATTCACCCCTCCACTTT. It translates to CASSTHLPNSPLHF.

The chain has TRBV14 and TRBJ1-1; D uncertain. The CDR3 spans 13 residues. Trimming stripped 3 bases from V and 1 base from J, with 6 bases between. CDR1 SGHDN and CDR2 FVKESK come from the germline V gene. Written as DNA, the CDR3 is TGTGCCAGCAGCCATCTCAGGAACACTGAAGCTTTCTTT. Amino acids: CASSHLRNTEAFF.

CDR3 sequence (DNA): TGTGCCAGCAGTTTTGGGACTGTCACCGGGGAGCTGTTTTTT. Its translation is CASSFGTVTGELFF. This chain uses TRBV27 with TRBJ2-2; tentative D call: TRBD2 (6 bases). CDR1 MNHEY and CDR2 SMNVEV come from the germline V gene (reference sequence). The ends were cut back, 3 bases at V and 4 bases at J, with 9 bases in the middle. This CDR3 spans 14 amino acids.

This chain connects TRBV7-2 to TRBJ2-5; no firm D call. Germline V gene sequence: CDR1 SGHTA, CDR2 FQGNSA. The CDR3 contains 13 residues. V lost 7 bases, J lost 0 bases, and 9 bases lay in between. In DNA, the CDR3 is TGTGCCAGCACCAGAGGTAACCAAGAGACCCAGTACTTC. Protein: CASTRGNQETQYF.

V usage is TRBV6-4 and J usage is TRBJ2-5; 13 nucleotides match TRBD2. Germline loops: CDR1 MRHNA, CDR2 SNTAGT. V lost 2 bases to trimming and J lost 7 bases; unmatched junction nucleotides: 7. The CDR3 runs 16 residues. The CDR3 region is CASSDLIRLAGGTQYF. CDR3 coding DNA: TGTGCCAGCAGTGACCTAATCCGACTAGCGGGAGGGACCCAGTACTTC.

This sequence joins TRBV7-9 and TRBJ2-1, with TRBD2 identical over 7 bases. This CDR3 region has 18 residues. From germline, CDR1 is SEHNR and CDR2 FQNEAQ (reference sequence). V was clipped by 3 bases and J by 0 bases; unmatched bases: 11. The CDR3 loop is CASSLPGLAVISYNEQFF. In nucleotides, the CDR3 is TGTGCCAGCAGCTTGCCCGGCCTAGCGGTGATCTCCTACAATGAGCAGTTCTTC.